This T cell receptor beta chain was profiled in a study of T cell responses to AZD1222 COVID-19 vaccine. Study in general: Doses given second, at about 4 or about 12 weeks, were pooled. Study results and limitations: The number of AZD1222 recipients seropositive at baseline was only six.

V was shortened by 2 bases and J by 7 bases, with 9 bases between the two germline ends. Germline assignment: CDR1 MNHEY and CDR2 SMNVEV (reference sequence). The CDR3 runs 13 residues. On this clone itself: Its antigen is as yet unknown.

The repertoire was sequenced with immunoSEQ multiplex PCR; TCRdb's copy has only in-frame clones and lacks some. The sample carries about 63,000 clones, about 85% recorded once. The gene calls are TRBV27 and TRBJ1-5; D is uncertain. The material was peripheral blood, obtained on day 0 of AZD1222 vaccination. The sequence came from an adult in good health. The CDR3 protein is CASSLGPHQPQHF. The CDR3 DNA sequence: TGTGCCAGCAGTTTAGGGCCCCACCAGCCCCAGCATTTT.